This TCR beta chain derives from a study of shared clonotypes between healthy human individuals (dated by TCRdb to about 2020). Regarding the complete study: Three men and a couple of women, aged 18 to 49 years, made up the cohort. To estimate repertoire size and how much clonotype sharing occurs between individuals, the study deeply sequenced the blood TCR repertoires of several healthy adults. For each donor, CD4 naive and CD4 memory were each run on three plates, CD8 naive on two plates, and CD8 memory on one plate. Each donor's leukapheresis produced roughly between roughly 0.85 and 10 billion PBMCs. Different laboratories and diverse techniques were used to prepare libraries and sequence TCR repertoires, to increase sequencing depth and limit assay-specific biases.

Inclusive of the bounding cysteine and phenylalanine, the CDR3 is 17 residues long. Left in the record is the CDR3 DNA by itself, 51 bases read in frame from the first base. Trimming costs V 4 bases and J 0 bases, and their ends lie 13 bases apart. CDR1 and CDR2 are read off the germline V gene as SGHNT and YENEEA. Using the deep immunoSEQ assay, TCR CDR3 regions were amplified from genomic DNA by multiplex PCR. Extracted genomic DNA from each cell subset was distributed evenly across all wells of several immunoSEQ 96-well plates, and each plate was treated as a replicate. For sorted subsets, each replicate PCR was loaded with approximately 0.2 ug genomic DNA, equivalent to 25,000 to 30,000 T cell genomes. The purified libraries were quantified using a Qubit 3.0 fluorometer, sized with a Bioanalyzer 2100, and then quantified again using the KAPA Library Quantification kit. Each immunoSEQ 96-well plate was sequenced on its own single-read 150-cycle Illumina NextSeq 550 flow cell. The authors' analysis ran thus. Because the immunoSEQ output included only junctional sequences and no quality scores, the filtering could not be the same as the filtering used for full-length reads. To assign V/J genes and CDR3, sequences were annotated against IMGT germline references using PyIR, a Python wrapper for IgBLAST v1.9. Any read was removed if the V/J assignment was weak (E-value above 1e-6), the CDR3 was missing, or the read contained stop codons, out-of-frame junctions, or ambiguous translated residues. V3J clonotypes were defined as sequences sharing the same inferred V gene, J gene, and CDR3 amino acid sequence. The percentage overlap between two repertoires was calculated by dividing the number of shared unique clonotypes by the size of the smaller repertoire. Three approaches were used to assess repertoire richness: RTK rarefaction, the Chao1 estimator, and Recon v2.1 estimates of unobserved clonotypes. Generation probabilities for all TCRbeta clonotypes obtained by the gDNA method from several donors were computed using OLGA. Sourced from immuneACCESS, this table was stored by TCRdb with only in-frame sequences that have V and J called. A share of the clones is absent; for the studies checked, an unresolved V gene accounts for under half, and the remainder has no known explanation. V and J calls plus clone size are reproduced from that table; the DNA served to infer D and trimming. This sample gives approximately 620,000 clones in total; around 97% of them show up just once. The top ten constitute 0.057% of the sample.

Points the paper makes about the study in general: Based on pairwise subsampling, the degree of clonotype sharing among donors was expected to be affected by sequencing depth. Naive subsets generally had larger estimated clonotype richness than memory subsets. Sharing across several donors was observed for roughly 5% of naive CD4, over 3% of naive CD8, 2% to 2.5% of memory CD4, and around 0.42% of memory CD8 clonotypes. Sampling was restricted to blood, and TCR repertoires in tissue are likely to differ from TCR repertoires in blood. Because the study included a small number of donors, the genetic and exposure-history diversity represented was limited. Rarefaction of sorted-subset datasets indicated incomplete sequencing despite the large sequencing depth. Clonotypes shared by all four sorted-subset donors showed higher generation probabilities than non-shared clonotypes.

Healthy HIV-negative adults with no recently reported acute infections or vaccinations were included as donors. Every donor was a Caucasian adult living in Nashville, Tennessee, USA. CD4+ T cells were enriched by magnetic negative selection; naive cells were then positively selected on CD45RA, and the negative fraction formed the memory subset. Blood was collected by leukapheresis, and PBMCs were isolated by Ficoll-Histopaque density gradient centrifugation and then cryopreserved in liquid nitrogen vapor phase. Analytical flow cytometry was used to check the purity and quantity of each magnetically sorted T cell population. Each sorted fraction had its genomic DNA isolated and then quantified by UV absorbance on a Nanodrop 2000c. This clone was seen once. This clone's antigen is unknown. Nothing much larger sits one base from this clone, and base qualities are not available.

The V and J genes are TRBV11-3 and TRBJ2-6; the D segment cannot be called with confidence. The source of this sequence is a woman in her twenties or thirties in good health. Material: naive CD4+ T cells sorted from blood. In light of the paper, this sample's cell subset or site label describes: CD45RA+ positively selected. CDR3 protein: CASSSSFLDSGANVLTF. The nucleotide sequence is given as TGTGCCAGCAGCTCCAGCTTCCTAGACTCTGGGGCCAACGTCCTGACTTTC. The CDR3, completed at both ends by the reference TRBV11-3 and TRBJ2-6 genes, gives the full variable domain EAGVVQSPRYKIIEKKQPVAFWCNPISGHNTLYWYLQNLGQGPELLIRYENEEAVDDSQLPKDRFSAERLKGVDSTLKIQPAELGDSAVYLCASSSSFLDSGANVLTFGAGSRLTVL.